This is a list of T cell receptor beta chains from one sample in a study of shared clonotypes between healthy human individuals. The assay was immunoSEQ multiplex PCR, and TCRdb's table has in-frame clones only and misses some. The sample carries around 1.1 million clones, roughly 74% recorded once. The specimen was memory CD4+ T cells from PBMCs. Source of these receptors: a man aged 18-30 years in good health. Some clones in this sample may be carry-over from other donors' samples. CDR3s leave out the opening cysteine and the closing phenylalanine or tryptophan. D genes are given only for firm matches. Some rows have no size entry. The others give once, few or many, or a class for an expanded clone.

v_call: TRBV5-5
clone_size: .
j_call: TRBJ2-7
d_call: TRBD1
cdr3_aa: ASSSTGVLGEQY

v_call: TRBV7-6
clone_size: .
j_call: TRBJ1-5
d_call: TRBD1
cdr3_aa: ASSLGDRSNQPQH

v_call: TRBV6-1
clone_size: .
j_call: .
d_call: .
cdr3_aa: ASSVLNGAYEQY

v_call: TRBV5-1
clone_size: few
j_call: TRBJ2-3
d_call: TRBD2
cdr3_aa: ASRAGVSTDTQY

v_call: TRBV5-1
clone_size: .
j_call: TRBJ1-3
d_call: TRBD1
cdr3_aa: ASSLGSTGRGASGNTIY

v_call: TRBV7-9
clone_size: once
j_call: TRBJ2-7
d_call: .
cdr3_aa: ASSLVRGRVNEQY

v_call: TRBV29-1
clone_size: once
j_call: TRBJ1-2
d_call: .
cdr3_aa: SVYHAPTYGYT

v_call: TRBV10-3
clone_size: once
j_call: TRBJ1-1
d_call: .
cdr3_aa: ASSYSFEHGRTF

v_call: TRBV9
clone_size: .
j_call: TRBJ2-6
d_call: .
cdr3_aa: ASSVAGGASGANVLT

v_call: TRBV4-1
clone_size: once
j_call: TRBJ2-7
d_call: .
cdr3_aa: ASSQGQGTRVYEQY

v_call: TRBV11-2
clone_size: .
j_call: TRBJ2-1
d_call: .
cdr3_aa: ASSPTRGRGIDEQF

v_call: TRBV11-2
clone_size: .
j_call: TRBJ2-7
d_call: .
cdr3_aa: ASSLVGAQPTSYEQY

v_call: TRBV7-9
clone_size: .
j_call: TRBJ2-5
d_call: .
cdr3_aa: ASSLSQGRETQY

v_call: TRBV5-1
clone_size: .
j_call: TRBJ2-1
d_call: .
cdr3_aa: ASSLGYFNEQF

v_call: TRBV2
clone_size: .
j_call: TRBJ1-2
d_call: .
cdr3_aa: ASSVTGSGYT

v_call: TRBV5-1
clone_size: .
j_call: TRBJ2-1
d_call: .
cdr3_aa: ASSFTNRVSGNEQF

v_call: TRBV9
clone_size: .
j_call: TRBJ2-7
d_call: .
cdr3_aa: ASSSTTGPETHVE

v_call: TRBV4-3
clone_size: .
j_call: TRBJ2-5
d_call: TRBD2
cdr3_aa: ASSLSEFPGLAGEAETQY

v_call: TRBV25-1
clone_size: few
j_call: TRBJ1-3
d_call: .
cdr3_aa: ASSWTGAGNTIY

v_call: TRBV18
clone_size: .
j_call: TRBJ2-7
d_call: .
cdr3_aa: ASSPGTQGEQY

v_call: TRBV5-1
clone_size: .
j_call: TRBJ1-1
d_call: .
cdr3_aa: ASSLVGGGNTEAF

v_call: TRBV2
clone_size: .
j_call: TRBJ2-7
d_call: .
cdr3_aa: ASSASALVSEQY

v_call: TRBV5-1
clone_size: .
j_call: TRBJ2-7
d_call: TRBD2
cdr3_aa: ASSPGSSGRAVDEQY

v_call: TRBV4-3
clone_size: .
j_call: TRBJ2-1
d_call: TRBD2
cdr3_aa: ASSQVPSGSSRGHEQF

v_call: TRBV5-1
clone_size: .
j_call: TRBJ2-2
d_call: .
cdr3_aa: ASSLPERGTGELF

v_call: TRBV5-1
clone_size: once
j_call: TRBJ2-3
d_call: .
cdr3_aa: ASTSSGTFTDTQY

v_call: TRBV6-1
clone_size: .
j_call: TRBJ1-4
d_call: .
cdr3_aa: ASTGQRKEKLF

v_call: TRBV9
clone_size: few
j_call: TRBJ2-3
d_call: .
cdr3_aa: ASSVATRDTQY